Each of the 22 T cell receptor beta chains below was sequenced from the same sample in a study of blood T cell repertoires in COVID-19. TCRdb keeps only in-frame clones here, not all; method: immunoSEQ multiplex PCR. The sample records 430,000 or so clones, 70% to 90% being singletons. Source material: PBMCs or T cells enriched from blood (not recorded which). Source of these receptors: a woman between 18 and 29 years old who had been exposed to COVID-19.

The rearrangement links TRBV10-1 to TRBJ1-1, with 7 bases identical to TRBD1. Per germline, CDR1 WNHNN and CDR2 SYGVQD (reference sequence). Losses at the gene ends were 6 bases for V and 2 bases for J; bases not matched to a gene: 3. The CDR3 totals 13 residues. CDR3 bases: TGCGCCAGCAGCGGACAGGCAAACACTGAAGCTTTCTTT. It translates to CASSGQANTEAFF.

This chain uses TRBV5-4 with TRBJ2-3; 8 bases are shared with TRBD2. Germline V gene data show CDR1 as SGHNT and CDR2 as YYREEE (reference sequence). This CDR3 is 15 amino acids long. The J segment lost 2 bases and the V segment lost 4 bases, leaving 6 bases of the junction unmatched. The CDR3 sequence is CASSKKLAATDTQYF. In DNA, the CDR3 is TGTGCCAGCAGCAAAAAACTAGCGGCCACAGATACGCAGTATTTT.

This clone appeared once. V is TRBV14 and J is TRBJ1-1; maybe TRBD1 (6 bases). The CDR3 loop spans 13 amino acids. Looked up from germline, CDR1 is SGHDN and CDR2 is FVKESK. V gave up 1 base and J gave up 11 bases, with 14 bases separating them. The CDR3 region has the DNA TGTGCCAGCAGCCAAGTCGCGGGGGGCGAGGCTTTCTTT. Its protein product is CASSQVAGGEAFF.

The chain has TRBV6-5 and TRBJ2-1, with 9 bases that match TRBD2. CDR3 size: 13 residues. CDR1 MNHEY and CDR2 SVGAGI come from the germline V gene. V trimming: 6 bases; J trimming: 6 bases; junction bases outside the gene matches: 3. CDR3 sequence: CASSRGGGNEQFF. In nucleotides, the CDR3 is TGTGCCAGCAGCCGCGGGGGGGGCAATGAGCAGTTCTTC.

The chain is built from TRBV5-4 and TRBJ1-1, with 9 nucleotides matching TRBD1. Germline CDR1 reads SGHNT; CDR2 reads YYREEE (reference sequence). With 0 bases clipped from V and 1 base from J, the junction kept 4 bases outside the gene matches. This CDR3 spans 16 amino acids. The CDR3 DNA reads TGTGCCAGCAGCTTGGGCCCGGGACAGGGGAACACTGAAGCTTTCTTT. Translated, it gives CASSLGPGQGNTEAFF.

This chain links TRBV19 with TRBJ1-4, with D tentatively TRBD1 (5 bases). Trimming shortened V by 3 bases and J by 3 bases, and 23 bases separated the two germline ends. The CDR3 totals 19 residues. Germline CDR1 LNHDA, CDR2 SQIVND (reference sequence). DNA of the CDR3: TGTGCCAGTAGTATTGTGGGACTCGTACGGACAAGACCTAATGAAAAACTGTTTTTT. Protein product: CASSIVGLVRTRPNEKLFF.

A few counts support this clone. The V call is TRBV4-1, the J call TRBJ2-2, with D unclear. CDR3 length equals 14 residues. CDR1 MGHRA and CDR2 YSYEKL come from the germline V gene. Trimming shortened V by 3 bases and J by 1 base, and 6 bases separated the two germline ends. The CDR3 nucleotides are TGCGCCAGCAGCCACAGGTGGAACACCGGGGAGCTGTTTTTT. It specifies CASSHRWNTGELFF.

This chain connects TRBV11-2 to TRBJ1-2, with D unresolved. V was pared by 1 base and J by 8 bases, with 11 bases between. The germline gives CDR1 SGHAT, CDR2 FQNNGV. The CDR3 is 13 amino acids. The CDR3 sequence: CASSLGAGGGYTF. As DNA, the CDR3 is TGTGCCAGCAGCTTAGGGGCAGGAGGAGGCTACACCTTC.

This chain connects TRBV13 to TRBJ1-1; perhaps TRBD1 as D (6 bases). Germline V gene data show CDR1 as PRHDT and CDR2 as FYEKMQ (reference sequence). V dropped 4 bases and J dropped 1 base, with 25 bases sitting between them. CDR3 length: 19 amino acids. For the CDR3, the DNA is TGTGCCAGCAGCTACATATCGCCAGGGGAAGGTTCGTGGAACACTGAAGCTTTCTTT. It specifies CASSYISPGEGSWNTEAFF.

The V gene is TRBV7-9, the J gene TRBJ2-3, with D possibly matching TRBD1 (5 bases). This CDR3 is built from 14 residues. Germline loops: CDR1 SEHNR, CDR2 FQNEAQ (reference sequence). Trimming left V 3 bases short and J 7 bases short, with 14 bases between. This CDR3 is CASSLTIRGNTQYF. The CDR3 nucleotides are TGTGCCAGCAGCTTGACCATAAGGGGCAATACGCAGTATTTT.

The chain combines TRBV9 with TRBJ2-2, with TRBD2 matching over 11 bases. V dropped 3 bases and J dropped 5; count of bases not matched to a gene: 9. This CDR3 spans 17 amino acids. In germline, CDR1 is SGDLS, CDR2 YYNGEE. CDR3 sequence: CASSESYTSGGTGELFF. The CDR3 DNA reads TGTGCCAGCAGCGAGAGCTACACTAGCGGGGGTACCGGGGAGCTGTTTTTT. Using reference TRBV9 and TRBJ2-2 for the parts outside the CDR3, the full variable domain is DSGVTQTPKHLITATGQRVTLRCSPRSGDLSVYWYQQSLDQGLQFLIQYYNGEERAKGNILERFSAQQFPDLHSELNLSSLELGDSALYFCASSESYTSGGTGELFFGEGSRLTVL.

The V call is TRBV5-1, the J call TRBJ1-3; D is undetermined. The CDR3 is made up of 15 amino acids. Germline V gene data show CDR1 as SGHRS and CDR2 as YFSETQ. The germline V and J ends were trimmed by 7 bases and 0 bases, with 14 bases remaining between them. The CDR3, as DNA: TGCGCCAGCTATCCAGGACTGTTCTCTGGAAACACCATATATTTT. This encodes CASYPGLFSGNTIYF. Drawing the rest from reference TRBV5-1 and TRBJ1-3, the complete variable domain is KAGVTQTPRYLIKTRGQQVTLSCSPISGHRSVSWYQQTPGQGLQFLFEYFSETQRNKGNFPGRFSGRQFSNSRSEMNVSTLELGDSALYLCASYPGLFSGNTIYFGEGSWLTVV.

This clone was picked up one time. V gene TRBV7-9 combines with J gene TRBJ1-2; D possibly corresponds to TRBD1 (5 bases). CDR1 SEHNR and CDR2 FQNEAQ come from the germline V gene (reference sequence). This CDR3 region has 16 residues. Trimming took 1 base from V and 4 from J, leaving 16 bases between them. CDR3 residues: CASSLGGGPYLYGYTF. CDR3 coding DNA: TGTGCCAGCAGCTTAGGCGGGGGACCATACCTCTATGGCTACACCTTC.

This clone appeared a few times. The chain employs TRBV3-1 (or the pseudogene TRBV3-2) and TRBJ2-7; 14 nucleotides agree with TRBD2. The CDR3 consists of 15 residues. The junction had 3 bases not matched to a gene; V was cut back by 1 base and J by 7 bases. CDR1 is LGHDT, CDR2 YNNKEL, per germline (reference sequence). Here the CDR3 reads CASSQGLAGGPEQYF. The CDR3 DNA follows: TGTGCCAGCAGCCAAGGACTAGCGGGAGGGCCGGAGCAGTACTTC.

The J gene is TRBJ1-5, the V gene TRBV12-5, with 7 positions matching TRBD1. V was pared by 5 bases and J by 6 bases, with 7 bases of the junction left unmatched. Per the germline V gene, CDR1 is LGHNT and CDR2 is FRNRAP. The CDR3 sequence is 14 residues long. The chain's CDR3 is CASGIRGGGQPQHF. CDR3 nucleotides: TGTGCTAGTGGTATACGAGGGGGCGGTCAGCCCCAGCATTTT.

The V call is TRBV7-2, the J call TRBJ2-3; TRBD2 is a possible D gene (6 bases). Trimming pared 5 bases from V and 7 bases from J, leaving 19 bases between. The CDR3 is 15 residues long. CDR1 and CDR2 (germline): SGHTA, FQGNSA. CDR3 bases: TGTGCCAGCAGCCCTCCCGGAGGGCCAAAATATACGCAGTATTTT. It specifies CASSPPGGPKYTQYF.

The gene calls are TRBV6-5 and TRBJ2-5; 7 bases are a match to TRBD2. V dropped 0 bases and J dropped 7; count of bases not matched to a gene: 11. The CDR3 consists of 16 residues. CDR1 is MNHEY, CDR2 SVGAGI, per germline. CDR3 DNA sequence: TGTGCCAGCAGTTACTCGACGGCTAGCGGCGGGCGGACCCAGTACTTC. Translated: CASSYSTASGGRTQYF.

The chain recombines TRBV5-1 with TRBJ2-3; no reliable D call. V lost 1 base and J 1 base, leaving 7 bases between the germline ends. Germline assignment: CDR1 SGHRS and CDR2 YFSETQ. This CDR3 contains 14 residues. The CDR3 DNA reads TGCGCCAGCAGCTTGCAGGTGCGCACAGATACGCAGTATTTT. It codes for CASSLQVRTDTQYF.

V usage is TRBV6-5 and J usage is TRBJ1-2, with no clear D. Trimming removed 6 bases from V and 0 bases from J, with 14 bases in between. Looked up from germline, CDR1 is MNHEY and CDR2 is SVGAGI. The CDR3 consists of 15 residues. The CDR3 is CASRRAWAPNYGYTF. The CDR3, as DNA: TGTGCCAGCAGACGCGCTTGGGCTCCTAACTATGGCTACACCTTC.

V gene TRBV18 combines with J gene TRBJ1-2; the D is unclear. V was cut by 3 bases and J by 4 bases, with 9 bases left in between. CDR3 length: 13 amino acids. CDR1 is KGHSH and CDR2 is LQKENI in the germline V gene. The CDR3 loop reads CASSPRLPYGYTF. CDR3 coding DNA: TGTGCCAGCTCACCGCGACTGCCCTATGGCTACACCTTC.

The chain couples TRBV2 to TRBJ2-3, with TRBD2 matching over 9 bases. Germline lookup yields CDR1 SNHLY and CDR2 FYNNEI. This CDR3 is built from 16 residues. V was clipped by 7 bases and J by 5 bases; unmatched bases: 13. CDR3 in amino acids: CASTPTSGYGEDTQYF. In nucleotides, the CDR3 is TGTGCCAGCACACCGACTAGCGGATATGGAGAAGATACGCAGTATTTT.

This chain uses TRBV11-3 with TRBJ2-7; D perhaps matches TRBD1 (6 bases). V lost 5 bases to trimming and J lost 3 bases, with 11 bases between them. CDR3 length equals 13 residues. CDR1 SGHNT and CDR2 YENEEA come from the germline V gene. The CDR3 region is CASSGQNDYEQYF. For the CDR3, the DNA is TGTGCCAGCAGCGGACAGAATGACTACGAGCAGTACTTC.